The 9 T cell receptor beta chains below were found in one sample sequenced in a study of OX40 agonist ivuxolimab in advanced cancers. The protocol was immunoSEQ multiplex PCR, while the TCRdb copy is restricted to in-frame clones and leaves out a portion. The sample has about 79,000 clones; around 92% are singletons. The starting material was CD4+ or CD8+ T cells sorted from blood, obtained in a trial of the OX40 agonist ivuxolimab. The receptors derive from an adult with an advanced solid tumor such as melanoma, head and neck, liver or kidney cancer.

This clone was observed once. The chain employs TRBV7-3 and TRBJ2-2; D is ambiguous. CDR3 length equals 13 residues. Germline CDR1 is SGHTA and CDR2 is FQGTGA. The V end lost 5 bases, the J end lost 5 bases, and 9 bases lay between the germline ends. The CDR3 spells CASSLYVTGELFF. The CDR3 DNA follows: TGTGCCAGCAGCCTCTATGTTACCGGGGAGCTGTTTTTT.

The gene calls are TRBV2 and TRBJ2-1, with D possibly being TRBD2 (10 bases). The CDR3 contains 20 residues. Trimming removed 6 bases at V and 1 base at J, with 28 bases between. From germline, CDR1 is SNHLY and CDR2 FYNNEI. CDR3 coding DNA: TGTGCCAGCAGCCACAGGGGGCTGATAGCGGGAGGTAGTTCCTACAATGAGCAGTTCTTC. Translation: CASSHRGLIAGGSSYNEQFF.

The CDR3 loop is CASSLGGRGTNEQFF. The CDR3 nucleotides read TGTGCCAGCAGCTTGGGCGGGAGAGGTACCAATGAGCAGTTCTTC. The chain combines TRBV7-9 with TRBJ2-1, with TRBD2 identical over 7 bases. This CDR3 spans 15 amino acids. V was clipped by 3 bases and J by 6 bases; unmatched bases: 8. Germline V gene sequence: CDR1 SEHNR, CDR2 FQNEAQ (reference sequence).

This chain links TRBV9 with TRBJ2-1; maybe TRBD1 (6 bases). Germline V gene data show CDR1 as SGDLS and CDR2 as YYNGEE. V dropped 7 bases and J dropped 10 bases, with 12 bases sitting between them. The CDR3 sequence is 11 residues long. CDR3 sequence reads: CASGTLGEQFF. In DNA form, the CDR3 reads TGTGCCAGCGGGACATTGGGCGAGCAGTTCTTC.

The chain links TRBV6-1 to TRBJ2-2; TRBD2 matches at 7 bases. Germline trimming cut 4 bases from V and 3 bases from J; bases unmatched to any gene: 5. Germline CDR1 reads MNHNS; CDR2 reads SASEGT. The CDR3 contains 15 residues. CDR3 protein: CASSVGLGYTGELFF. For the CDR3, the DNA is TGTGCCAGCAGTGTCGGACTAGGCTACACCGGGGAGCTGTTTTTT.

The chain joins TRBV4-1 to TRBJ2-7; the D is unclear. V lost 0 bases to trimming and J lost 6 bases, with 9 bases between them. Per germline, CDR1 MGHRA and CDR2 YSYEKL. This CDR3 comprises 13 residues. The CDR3 sequence: CASSQDGVGEQYF. CDR3 nucleotides: TGCGCCAGCAGCCAAGATGGGGTAGGCGAGCAGTACTTC.

V is TRBV18 and J is TRBJ1-3; D is unresolved. The CDR3 extends over 14 amino acids. Per germline, CDR1 KGHSH and CDR2 LQKENI. V was pared by 6 bases and J by 0 bases, with 9 bases between. Here the CDR3 reads CASSHTGSGNTIYF. The DNA for the CDR3 is TGTGCCAGCTCGCACACTGGCTCTGGAAACACCATATATTTT. Together with reference TRBV18 and TRBJ1-3, the CDR3 gives the full variable domain: NAGVMQNPRHLVRRRGQEARLRCSPMKGHSHVYWYRQLPEEGLKFMVYLQKENIIDESGMPKERFSAEFPKEGPSILRIQQVVRGDSAAYFCASSHTGSGNTIYFGEGSWLTVV.

The genes are TRBV5-1 and TRBJ2-3; the D is unclear. The CDR3 runs to 14 residues. Trimming left V 0 bases short and J 4 bases short, with 9 bases between. Germline V lookup: CDR1 SGHRS, CDR2 YFSETQ. The CDR3 DNA is TGCGCCAGCAGCTTGGAGCAGCTGCCAGATACGCAGTATTTT. Translating gives CASSLEQLPDTQYF. The whole variable domain, filled in from reference TRBV5-1 and TRBJ2-3, reads KAGVTQTPRYLIKTRGQQVTLSCSPISGHRSVSWYQQTPGQGLQFLFEYFSETQRNKGNFPGRFSGRQFSNSRSEMNVSTLELGDSALYLCASSLEQLPDTQYFGPGTRLTVL.

This chain uses TRBV7-3 with TRBJ2-2; 7 bases are a match to TRBD2. The ends lost 4 bases at V and 4 bases at J; junction bases unmatched: 3. The CDR3 runs to 14 residues. Germline V gene data show CDR1 as SGHTA and CDR2 as FQGTGA. The CDR3 reads CASSSGLVTGELFF. CDR3 sequence (DNA): TGTGCCAGCAGCTCTGGACTAGTCACCGGGGAGCTGTTTTTT.